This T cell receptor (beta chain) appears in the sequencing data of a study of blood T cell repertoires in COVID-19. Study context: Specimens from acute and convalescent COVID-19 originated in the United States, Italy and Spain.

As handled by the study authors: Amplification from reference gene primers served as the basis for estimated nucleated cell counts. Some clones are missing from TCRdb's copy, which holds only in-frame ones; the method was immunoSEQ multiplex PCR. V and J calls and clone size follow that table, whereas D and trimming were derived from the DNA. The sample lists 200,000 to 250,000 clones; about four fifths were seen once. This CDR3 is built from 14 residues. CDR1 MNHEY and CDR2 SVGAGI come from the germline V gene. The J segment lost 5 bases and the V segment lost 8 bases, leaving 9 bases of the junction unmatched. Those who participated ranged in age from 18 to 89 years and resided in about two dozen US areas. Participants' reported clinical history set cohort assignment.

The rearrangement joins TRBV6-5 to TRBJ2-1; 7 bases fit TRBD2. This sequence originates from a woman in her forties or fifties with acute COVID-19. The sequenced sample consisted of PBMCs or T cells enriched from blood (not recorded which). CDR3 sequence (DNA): TGTGCCAGCGGTAGGACTAGGACGAACAATGAGCAGTTCTTC. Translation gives CASGRTRTNNEQFF.